These 8 T cell receptor beta chains originate from one sample sequenced in a study of T-cell memory formation after mild COVID-19. A single record per CDR3 protein comes from TCRdb applying MiXCR to the 5' RACE reads. The repertoire holds about 240,000 distinct CDR3 sequences, with 7.5% to 10% as singletons. Sequenced input: PBMCs or a T cell subset sorted from them (not recorded which). Receptors originate from a man younger than 35 who had mild COVID-19 (a few samples of this study predate the infection). Cell type and time point are not known.

In DNA, the CDR3 is TGTGCCAGCAGTGAGGGGTATAGCAATCAGCCCCAGCATTTT. Its translation: CASSEGYSNQPQHF. This chain links TRBV25-1 with TRBJ1-5; D is ambiguous. Germline loops: CDR1 MGHDK, CDR2 SYGVNS. CDR3 length: 14 amino acids. V was clipped by 3 bases and J by 0 bases, with 6 bases between them.

The table lists this clonotype with a few counts. The rearrangement joins TRBV7-9 to TRBJ1-4; a weak D match, TRBD1 (5 bases). This CDR3 is 15 amino acids long. V was trimmed by 4 bases and J by 6 bases, leaving 15 bases between them. CDR1 is SEHNR, CDR2 FQNEAQ, per germline (reference sequence). The CDR3 bases are TGTGCCAGCAGCTCGGGGCAGGGAGTGGATGAAAAACTGTTTTTT. It encodes CASSSGQGVDEKLFF.

This clonotype was picked up a small number of times. The rearrangement uses TRBV24-1 and TRBJ1-5; possible D gene TRBD1, 5 bases. This CDR3 is 13 amino acids long. Trimming removed 4 bases from V and 5 bases from J, with 8 bases in between. Per germline, CDR1 KGHDR and CDR2 SFDVKD. Here the CDR3 DNA reads TGTGCCACCAGTGAGCAGGGTTATCAGCCCCAGCATTTT. This gives the protein CATSEQGYQPQHF.

This clonotype was seen many times. The chain recombines TRBV7-2 with TRBJ1-1; D is undetermined. The V end was cut by 3 bases, the J end by 4 bases, with 9 bases between. Germline CDR1 and CDR2: SGHTA and FQGNSA. The CDR3 spans 13 residues. The chain's CDR3 is CASSFGTATEAFF. CDR3 in DNA: TGTGCCAGCAGCTTCGGTACCGCCACTGAAGCTTTCTTT.

Only a few counts were recorded for this clonotype. V and J are TRBV28 and TRBJ2-5, with 8 nucleotides matching TRBD2. The CDR3 contains 14 residues. With 6 bases clipped from V and 1 base from J, the junction kept 4 bases outside the gene matches. Per the germline V gene, CDR1 is MDHEN and CDR2 is SYDVKM. The CDR3, as DNA: TGTGCCAGCAGCCCCGCGGGGGGCCAAGAGACCCAGTACTTC. It is translated as CASSPAGGQETQYF.

This clonotype was seen only a few times. This chain joins TRBV20-1 and TRBJ2-7, with D uncertain. This CDR3 region has 11 residues. Germline V gives CDR1 DFQATT, CDR2 SNEGSKA (reference sequence). V was shortened by 5 bases and J by 2 bases, with 7 bases between the two germline ends. CDR3 sequence: CSAAQTYEQYF. In DNA form, the CDR3 reads TGCAGTGCTGCACAGACCTACGAGCAGTACTTC.

The chain has TRBV12-3 or TRBV12-4 and TRBJ2-2; D gene ambiguous. The CDR3 runs 12 residues. Trimming pared 6 bases from V and 4 bases from J, leaving 6 bases between. The CDR3 spells CASSTITGELFF. CDR3 in DNA: TGTGCCAGCAGCACCATCACCGGGGAGCTGTTTTTT.

This clonotype was counted at least ten times. The chain is built from TRBV7-2 and TRBJ2-5; the D call may be TRBD1 or TRBD2 (6 bases each). V lost 3 bases to trimming and J lost 2 bases, with 16 bases between them. Per the germline V gene, CDR1 is SGHTA and CDR2 is FQGNSA. This CDR3 is built from 16 residues. The DNA for the CDR3 is TGTGCCAGCAGCTTTAATGGGGGGCGGAAACAAGAGACCCAGTACTTC. Translating gives CASSFNGGRKQETQYF.